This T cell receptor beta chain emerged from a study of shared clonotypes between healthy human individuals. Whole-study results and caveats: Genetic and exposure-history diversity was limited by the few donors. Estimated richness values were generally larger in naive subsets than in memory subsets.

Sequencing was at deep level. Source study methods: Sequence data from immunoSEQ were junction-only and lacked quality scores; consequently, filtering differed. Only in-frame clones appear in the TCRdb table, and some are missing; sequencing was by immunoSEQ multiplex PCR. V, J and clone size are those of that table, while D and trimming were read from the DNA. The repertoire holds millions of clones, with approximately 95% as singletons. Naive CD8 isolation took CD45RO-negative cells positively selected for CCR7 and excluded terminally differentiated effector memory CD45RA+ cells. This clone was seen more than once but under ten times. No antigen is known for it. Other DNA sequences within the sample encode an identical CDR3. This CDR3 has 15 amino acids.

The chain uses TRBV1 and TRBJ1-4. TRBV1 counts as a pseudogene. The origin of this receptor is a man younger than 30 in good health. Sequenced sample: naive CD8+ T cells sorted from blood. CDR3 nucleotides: TGCACCAGCAGCCAAGATCGGTCCAACCCAGAAAAACTGTTTTTT. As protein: CTSSQDRSNPEKLFF.